The 28 T cell receptor beta chains below all came from one sample that was sequenced in a study of blood T cell repertoires in COVID-19. Assay used: immunoSEQ multiplex PCR; TCRdb lists only in-frame clones, some missing. The profile shows 150,000 to 200,000 clones, about 81% of them singletons. Input material: peripheral blood. These receptors came from a human donor in a cohort sampled during active COVID-19.

Written as DNA, the CDR3 is TGCGCCAGCAGCCAATACGATGGAGGGGGCATCAATGGCTACACCTTC. Its protein product is CASSQYDGGGINGYTF. The J gene is TRBJ1-2, the V gene TRBV4-3; 7 nucleotides align to TRBD1. The CDR3 covers 16 residues. Unmatched junction bases numbered 12, after V lost 2 bases and J lost 6 bases. Germline V lookup: CDR1 LGHNA, CDR2 YSLEER.

CDR3 coding DNA: TGTGCCAGCAGTGAATTGGTGAGCGGGGGGCGGGGCGATGAGCAGTTCTTC. It encodes CASSELVSGGRGDEQFF. The chain has TRBV25-1 and TRBJ2-1, with TRBD2 matching over 9 bases. Germline V gene lookup returns CDR1 MGHDK and CDR2 SYGVNS. The CDR3 extends over 17 amino acids. The ends lost 1 base at V and 8 bases at J; junction bases unmatched: 12.

The chain uses TRBV9 and TRBJ2-2; 13 bases are a match to TRBD2. The trim removed 4 bases at V and 11 bases at J, leaving 11 bases unmatched. Germline values: CDR1 SGDLS, CDR2 YYNGEE. The CDR3 has 16 amino acids. CDR3 sequence: CASSPQAGLAGTELFF. The DNA for the CDR3 is TGTGCCAGCAGCCCACAGGCGGGACTAGCGGGGACCGAGCTGTTTTTT. The variable domain in full, completed from reference TRBV9 and TRBJ2-2, reads DSGVTQTPKHLITATGQRVTLRCSPRSGDLSVYWYQQSLDQGLQFLIQYYNGEERAKGNILERFSAQQFPDLHSELNLSSLELGDSALYFCASSPQAGLAGTELFFGEGSRLTVL.

The genes are TRBV4-3 and TRBJ2-2; 11 nucleotides align to TRBD2. The CDR3 consists of 17 residues. In germline, CDR1 is LGHNA, CDR2 YSLEER. V dropped 0 bases and J dropped 8; count of bases not matched to a gene: 8. The CDR3: CASSQDPLAGGRGELFF. The CDR3 DNA follows: TGCGCCAGCAGCCAAGATCCGCTAGCGGGAGGAAGAGGGGAGCTGTTTTTT.

The chain has TRBV6-2 or TRBV6-3 and TRBJ2-7; TRBD1 matches 8 bases. This CDR3 has 16 amino acids. V lost 0 bases to trimming and J lost 5 bases; unmatched junction nucleotides: 9. CDR1 and CDR2 from the germline V gene are MNHEY and SVGEGT. This chain's CDR3 is CASSYSTGAQRNEQYF. The CDR3, as DNA: TGTGCCAGCAGTTACTCGACAGGGGCGCAACGGAACGAGCAGTACTTC.

The chain carries TRBV5-6 and TRBJ1-2, with D tentatively TRBD1 (5 bases). V lost 3 bases and J lost 6, with 15 bases in between. CDR1 is SGHDT and CDR2 is YYEEEE in the germline V gene. CDR3 length: 14 residues. The CDR3 sequence is CASSSYRRVHGYTF. The CDR3 DNA reads as TGTGCCAGCAGCTCTTACCGCAGGGTCCATGGCTACACCTTC.

The J gene is TRBJ1-1, the V gene TRBV30; 8 bases fit TRBD1. CDR3 length equals 16 residues. Trimming cost V 2 bases and J 1 base; bases outside gene matches: 9. Per germline, CDR1 GTSNPN and CDR2 SVGIG (reference sequence). CDR3 nucleotides: TGTGCCTGGAGTCTGACAGGGGTACCTCCGAACACTGAAGCTTTCTTT. It translates to CAWSLTGVPPNTEAFF.

The V call is TRBV10-3, the J call TRBJ2-7, with 9 bases identical to TRBD1. In germline, CDR1 is ENHRY, CDR2 SYGVKD. J lost 0 bases, V lost 0 bases, and 3 bases had no gene match. This CDR3 has 16 amino acids. The CDR3, as DNA: TGTGCCATCAGTGAGTCAACAGGGGGCGCCTCCTACGAGCAGTACTTC. Encoded protein: CAISESTGGASYEQYF.

V usage is TRBV4-3 and J usage is TRBJ2-7; tentatively, D is TRBD2 (6 bases). The CDR3 length is 16 residues. Looked up from germline, CDR1 is LGHNA and CDR2 is YSLEER. V was cut by 0 bases and J by 5 bases, with 17 bases left in between. DNA for the CDR3: TGCGCCAGCAGCCAAGAAATCTCGGGGGAGAAGGACGAGCAGTACTTC. Amino acids: CASSQEISGEKDEQYF.

The J gene is TRBJ2-1, the V gene TRBV19; tentative D call: TRBD1 (6 bases). In germline, CDR1 is LNHDA, CDR2 SQIVND (reference sequence). V was shortened by 2 bases and J by 7 bases, with 15 bases between the two germline ends. The CDR3 runs to 15 residues. Here the CDR3 DNA reads TGTGCCAGTAGTATAATGGGGGCCAGGGAGAATGAGCAGTTCTTC. It encodes CASSIMGARENEQFF.

The sample holds one count of this clone. The chain links TRBV5-4 to TRBJ1-2; maybe TRBD1 (6 bases). V shed 4 bases and J shed 2 bases, with 12 bases lying between them. The germline V gene encodes CDR1 SGHNT and CDR2 YYREEE (reference sequence). The CDR3 contains 14 residues. The CDR3, as DNA: TGTGCCAGCAGCGTAGGGGGAGCCAACTATGGCTACACCTTC. It yields the protein CASSVGGANYGYTF.

The chain has TRBV10-3 and TRBJ1-5; 7 bases map to TRBD1. The CDR3 is 15 residues long. Trimming took 6 bases from V and 2 from J; bases not matched to a gene: 7. Germline values: CDR1 ENHRY, CDR2 SYGVKD. DNA of the CDR3: TGTGCCATCAGCCCAGACAGGGAAGGCAATCAGCCCCAGCATTTT. Encoded protein: CAISPDREGNQPQHF.

This chain joins TRBV6-6 and TRBJ2-7, with D perhaps TRBD1 (6 bases). Germline V lookup: CDR1 MNHNY, CDR2 SVGAGI (reference sequence). CDR3 size: 15 residues. The V gene lost 5 bases and the J gene lost 2 bases, with 16 bases spanning the gap. CDR3 nucleotide sequence: TGTGCCAGCAGTGACCCGGGACAAGAGACCTACGAGCAGTACTTC. Translation: CASSDPGQETYEQYF.

Only a few counts were recorded for this clone. The chain carries TRBV25-1 and TRBJ1-4; D perhaps matches TRBD1 (6 bases). V dropped 2 bases and J dropped 7 bases, with 17 bases sitting between them. Germline loops: CDR1 MGHDK, CDR2 SYGVNS. CDR3 length: 16 residues. CDR3 in amino acids: CASSETKTGRSEKLFF. CDR3 bases: TGTGCCAGCAGTGAAACAAAGACAGGACGTAGTGAAAAACTGTTTTTT.

This chain joins TRBV30 and TRBJ2-1; possibly TRBD2 for D (5 bases). The CDR3 consists of 16 residues. Trimming shortened V by 3 bases and J by 1 base, and 16 bases separated the two germline ends. Germline V CDR1 and CDR2: GTSNPN, SVGIG (reference sequence). CDR3 coding DNA: TGTGCCTGGAGCGCCCGCAGCGGCAAATCCTACAATGAGCAGTTCTTC. Encoded protein: CAWSARSGKSYNEQFF.

The chain has TRBV19 and TRBJ2-2; 8 bases fit TRBD1. The germline V gene encodes CDR1 LNHDA and CDR2 SQIVND (reference sequence). J was trimmed by 3 bases and V by 5 bases; bases with no gene match: 11. There are 17 residues in the CDR3. The CDR3 loop is CASSLLLDRGDTGELFF. DNA of the CDR3: TGTGCCAGTAGTCTCCTCTTAGACAGGGGTGACACCGGGGAGCTGTTTTTT.

V usage is TRBV18 and J usage is TRBJ2-7, with a weak D call TRBD2 (5 bases). The CDR3 extends over 13 amino acids. Trimming took 3 bases from V and 7 from J, leaving 13 bases between them. Germline V gene sequence: CDR1 KGHSH, CDR2 LQKENI. CDR3 nucleotides: TGTGCCAGCTCACCCCCGAGCGGACTGGAGCAGTACTTC. It specifies CASSPPSGLEQYF.

About this clone: Relative to the germline gene, one junction end is altered; a read error may explain this. The chain joins TRBV6-5 to TRBJ2-7; 10 positions match TRBD1. Germline V lookup: CDR1 MNHEY, CDR2 SVGAGI. The CDR3 covers 11 residues. The CDR3 region has the DNA TGTGCCAGCAGTTGCCGGACAGGGGGGAACTTC. It yields the protein CASSCRTGGNF.

J is TRBJ2-7 and V is TRBV29-1; TRBD1 matches 8 bases. V trimming: 1 base; J trimming: 9 bases; junction bases outside the gene matches: 14. This CDR3 is built from 15 residues. In germline, CDR1 is SQVTM, CDR2 ANQGSEA. The CDR3 coding sequence is TGCAGCGTTGAAGCCCCGACAGGGGATCCCCCTGGGCAGTACTTC. Encoded protein: CSVEAPTGDPPGQYF.

V gene TRBV20-1 combines with J gene TRBJ2-5, with D hard to call. With 3 bases removed from V and 5 bases from J, the gap between germline ends came to 7 bases. The CDR3 covers 11 residues. CDR1 is DFQATT and CDR2 is SNEGSKA in the germline V gene (reference sequence). This CDR3 is CSARTRETQYF. In nucleotides, the CDR3 is TGCAGTGCTAGGACCAGGGAGACCCAGTACTTC.

The chain has TRBV9 and TRBJ2-7; 7 bases fit TRBD1. Germline CDR1 and CDR2: SGDLS and YYNGEE. V dropped 0 bases and J dropped 2; count of bases not matched to a gene: 5. The CDR3 is made up of 15 amino acids. The CDR3 nucleotides read TGTGCCAGCAGCGTAGGGGACAGCTCGACCTACGAGCAGTACTTC. This gives the protein CASSVGDSSTYEQYF.

This clone was detected once. The rearrangement links TRBV27 to TRBJ1-1; TRBD1 agrees at 7 bases. The CDR3 extends over 15 amino acids. J lost 3 bases, V lost 6 bases, and 10 bases had no gene match. Per germline, CDR1 MNHEY and CDR2 SMNVEV (reference sequence). The CDR3 DNA follows: TGTGCCAGCAGAAAAGGGGGCTCCGGGTACACTGAAGCTTTCTTT. Amino acid sequence: CASRKGGSGYTEAFF.

The rearrangement joins TRBV5-4 to TRBJ1-2, with 12 bases lining up with TRBD1. The junction had 11 bases not matched to a gene; V was cut back by 1 base and J by 4 bases. There are 18 residues in the CDR3. Germline CDR1 is SGHNT and CDR2 is YYREEE (reference sequence). This chain's CDR3 is CASSLKKGTGGFSYGYTF. The CDR3 coding sequence is TGTGCCAGCAGCTTGAAAAAGGGGACAGGGGGCTTCAGCTATGGCTACACCTTC.

The V call is TRBV9, the J call TRBJ2-1, with D hard to call. The CDR3 runs 11 residues. Germline V gene data show CDR1 as SGDLS and CDR2 as YYNGEE. V dropped 4 bases and J dropped 9 bases, with 8 bases sitting between them. The CDR3: CASSSLGEQFF. CDR3 DNA sequence: TGTGCCAGCAGCTCCCTCGGTGAGCAGTTCTTC.

The V call is TRBV30, the J call TRBJ2-5; D may be TRBD1 (5 bases). In germline, CDR1 is GTSNPN, CDR2 SVGIG (reference sequence). The CDR3 loop spans 15 amino acids. With 4 bases removed from V and 1 base from J, the gap between germline ends came to 16 bases. CDR3 sequence (DNA): TGTGCCTGGACCGTTCTGCAGGGTCCCCAAGAGACCCAGTACTTC. Encoded protein: CAWTVLQGPQETQYF.

The rearrangement uses TRBV4-3 and TRBJ2-7; 12 bases align to TRBD1. CDR1 LGHNA and CDR2 YSLEER come from the germline V gene. This CDR3 contains 17 residues. The junction had 10 bases not matched to a gene; V was cut back by 2 bases and J by 5 bases. CDR3 sequence: CASSQSPRGQGAHEQYF. CDR3 bases: TGCGCCAGCAGCCAATCCCCCCGGGGACAGGGGGCTCACGAGCAGTACTTC.

This sequence joins TRBV13 and TRBJ2-6; 12 bases fit TRBD2. The CDR3 consists of 19 residues. With 2 bases clipped from V and 0 bases from J, the junction kept 5 bases outside the gene matches. Germline loops: CDR1 PRHDT, CDR2 FYEKMQ (reference sequence). The CDR3 reads CASSLPGLAGSSGANVLTF. CDR3 nucleotide sequence: TGTGCCAGCAGCTTACCCGGACTAGCGGGGTCCTCTGGGGCCAACGTCCTGACTTTC.

This chain links TRBV18 with TRBJ2-5, with D tentatively TRBD2 (5 bases). Trimming left V 2 bases short and J 2 bases short, with 6 bases between. Germline loops: CDR1 KGHSH, CDR2 LQKENI. The CDR3 has 13 residues. This CDR3 reads CASSPSGQETQYF. The DNA of the CDR3 is TGTGCCAGCTCACCATCGGGGCAAGAGACCCAGTACTTC.